These 19 T cell receptor beta chains were all obtained from the same sample, sequenced in a study of cytomegalovirus exposure and HLA in healthy donors. It was with 60 Vbeta and 13 Jbeta primers that the PCR ran. Produced via immunoSEQ multiplex PCR; TCRdb's table is partial and in-frame only. This table has about 83,000 clones, 70% to 75% appearing once. Source material: PBMCs. The origin of the receptors is a man between 60 and 70 years old in good health and CMV-seronegative.

The sample holds one count of this clone. The J gene is TRBJ2-3, the V gene TRBV10-3, with D unclear. Germline V gene sequence: CDR1 ENHRY, CDR2 SYGVKD. With 0 bases removed from V and 2 bases from J, the gap between germline ends came to 3 bases. The CDR3 loop spans 13 amino acids. For the CDR3, the DNA is TGTGCCATCAGTGAGTCCCTCACAGATACGCAGTATTTT. Protein: CAISESLTDTQYF.

This clone was counted between two and nine times. The CDR3 here is CASSMDRNQPQHF. Written as DNA, the CDR3 is TGTGCCAGTAGTATGGACAGGAATCAGCCCCAGCATTTT. V and J are TRBV19 and TRBJ1-5; 7 bases align to TRBD1. The CDR3 covers 13 residues. CDR1 and CDR2 from the germline V gene are LNHDA and SQIVND (reference sequence). V was pared by 3 bases and J by 4 bases, with 0 bases of the junction left unmatched. The whole variable domain, filled in from reference TRBV19 and TRBJ1-5, reads DGGITQSPKYLFRKEGQNVTLSCEQNLNHDAMYWYRQDPGQGLRLIYYSQIVNDFQKGDIAEGYSVSREKKESFPLTVTSAQKNPTAFYLCASSMDRNQPQHFGDGTRLSIL.

The chain carries TRBV5-4 and TRBJ2-1; 13 positions agree with TRBD2. CDR1 and CDR2 (germline): SGHNT, YYREEE (reference sequence). The CDR3 extends over 17 amino acids. V lost 3 bases and J lost 4; bases outside the gene matches: 7. CDR3 region: CASSSGAGLAGYNEQFF. The CDR3 bases are TGTGCCAGCAGCTCGGGGGCGGGACTAGCGGGGTACAATGAGCAGTTCTTC.

This clone has a handful of counts. The gene calls are TRBV6-1 and TRBJ2-1; TRBD1 aligns across 11 bases. The CDR3 spans 14 residues. Germline V gene data show CDR1 as MNHNS and CDR2 as SASEGT. Unmatched junction bases numbered 7, after V lost 6 bases and J lost 9 bases. The CDR3 DNA reads TGTGCCAGCAGCCCCAGGACAGGGGGCCGTGAGCAGTTCTTC. Encoded protein: CASSPRTGGREQFF.

The table lists this clone with a few counts. The chain joins TRBV30 to TRBJ1-2, with D unclear. The germline V gene has CDR1 GTSNPN and CDR2 SVGIG (reference sequence). This CDR3 has 16 residues. Trimming took 0 bases from V and 1 from J, leaving 15 bases between them. CDR3 sequence reads: CAWSVPFAWSNYGYTF. The CDR3 DNA reads TGTGCCTGGAGTGTACCGTTTGCGTGGAGTAACTATGGCTACACCTTC.

Worth noting for this clone: One end of the junction does not line up with germline, which may come from a read error. The chain links TRBV4-1 to TRBJ1-1, with a possible D match to TRBD1 (5 bases). Germline lookup yields CDR1 MGHRA and CDR2 YSYEKL. The CDR3 has 14 residues. This CDR3 reads CASGHPLGGTEAFF. For the CDR3, the DNA is TGCGCCAGCGGCCACCCATTGGGGGGGACTGAAGCTTTCTTT.

The chain carries TRBV19 and TRBJ2-2; 7 bases map to TRBD1. This CDR3 comprises 16 residues. The V segment lost 4 bases and the J segment 6 bases; nucleotides outside the gene matches: 11. CDR1 and CDR2 from the germline V gene are LNHDA and SQIVND (reference sequence). CDR3 in DNA: TGTGCCAGTAGTACCCGGACACAGGGGTACGCCGGGGAGCTGTTTTTT. Protein product: CASSTRTQGYAGELFF.

A few counts support this clone. The CDR3, as DNA: TGTGCCAGCACCCCAGGGGAGGGCATGAACACTGAAGCTTTCTTT. Translated, it gives CASTPGEGMNTEAFF. The chain carries TRBV7-8 and TRBJ1-1; D is perhaps TRBD1 (6 bases). The CDR3 spans 15 residues. Germline lookup yields CDR1 SGHVS and CDR2 FQNEAQ. Trimming stripped 7 bases from V and 0 bases from J, with 15 bases between.

V usage is TRBV5-1 and J usage is TRBJ2-3; D unresolved. The CDR3 sequence is 13 residues long. Looked up from germline, CDR1 is SGHRS and CDR2 is YFSETQ. Trimming stripped 0 bases from V and 5 bases from J, with 7 bases between. In DNA, the CDR3 is TGCGCCAGCAGCTTGGTGGCCAAAGATACGCAGTATTTT. This encodes CASSLVAKDTQYF. Looking up the rest from reference TRBV5-1 and TRBJ2-3 gives the full variable domain: KAGVTQTPRYLIKTRGQQVTLSCSPISGHRSVSWYQQTPGQGLQFLFEYFSETQRNKGNFPGRFSGRQFSNSRSEMNVSTLELGDSALYLCASSLVAKDTQYFGPGTRLTVL.

In DNA, the CDR3 is TGTGCCAGCAGCGTAGGAGGGACAGGGACTTTCAATGAGCAGTTCTTC. Translating it yields CASSVGGTGTFNEQFF. V gene TRBV9 combines with J gene TRBJ2-1, with 9 bases aligning to TRBD1. Germline values: CDR1 SGDLS, CDR2 YYNGEE. The length of the CDR3 is 16 residues. The trim removed 0 bases at V and 6 bases at J, leaving 7 bases unmatched.

This clone appeared once. This chain links TRBV6-5 with TRBJ1-1, with a tentative D call TRBD1 (5 bases). This CDR3 has 13 amino acids. Looked up from germline, CDR1 is MNHEY and CDR2 is SVGAGI. V gave up 5 bases and J gave up 11 bases, with 18 bases separating them. CDR3 DNA: TGTGCCAGCAGTGAGTCGGTAGGGGTCCGGGCTTTCTTT. This encodes CASSESVGVRAFF.

The J gene is TRBJ1-2, the V gene TRBV9; maybe TRBD1 (6 bases). The CDR3 runs 13 residues. The V gene's germline CDR1 is SGDLS and CDR2 YYNGEE. The V end lost 0 bases, the J end lost 13 bases, and 16 bases lay between the germline ends. CDR3 DNA sequence: TGTGCCAGCAGCGTAGAAACACAGGGAGAGTTCACCTTC. This codes for CASSVETQGEFTF.

The chain is built from TRBV2 and TRBJ1-2; TRBD1 agrees at 7 bases. The CDR3 sequence is 12 residues long. Germline CDR1 reads SNHLY; CDR2 reads FYNNEI. V dropped 8 bases and J dropped 2; count of bases not matched to a gene: 2. The CDR3 spells CASQQGNYGYTF. The CDR3 DNA follows: TGTGCCAGCCAACAGGGGAACTATGGCTACACCTTC.

The rearrangement uses TRBV7-2 and TRBJ2-7, with a possible D match to TRBD2 (5 bases). V was shortened by 5 bases and J by 0 bases, with 17 bases between the two germline ends. In germline, CDR1 is SGHTA, CDR2 FQGNSA. This CDR3 contains 16 residues. The CDR3 DNA sequence: TGTGCCAGCAGCCTTAAATCGGGATCCATCTCCTACGAGCAGTACTTC. It encodes CASSLKSGSISYEQYF.

The rearrangement joins TRBV9 to TRBJ2-1; 10 bases are shared with TRBD2. The junction had 6 bases not matched to a gene; V was cut back by 3 bases and J by 0 bases. The CDR3 covers 17 residues. The germline V gene has CDR1 SGDLS and CDR2 YYNGEE. CDR3 bases: TGTGCCAGCAGCGGAGAGTTAGCGGGGGGCTCCTACAATGAGCAGTTCTTC. It specifies CASSGELAGGSYNEQFF.

The V and J genes are TRBV9 and TRBJ1-1; 7 nucleotides line up with TRBD1. This CDR3 is 14 amino acids long. V was clipped by 1 base and J by 5 bases; unmatched bases: 5. The germline gives CDR1 SGDLS, CDR2 YYNGEE. For the CDR3, the DNA is TGTGCCAGCAGCGTACAGGGGGGAGGAACTGAAGCTTTCTTT. This sequence encodes CASSVQGGGTEAFF.

The genes are TRBV6-5 and TRBJ1-1; D not resolved. CDR1 MNHEY and CDR2 SVGAGI come from the germline V gene. The CDR3 has 13 amino acids. V lost 7 bases to trimming and J lost 4 bases, with 13 bases between them. CDR3 region: CASTPGPSTEAFF. CDR3 in DNA: TGTGCCAGCACTCCGGGTCCCAGCACTGAAGCTTTCTTT.

The J gene is TRBJ1-1, the V gene TRBV7-3, with D maybe TRBD1 (5 bases). Germline loops: CDR1 SGHTA, CDR2 FQGTGA. This CDR3 has 13 residues. V lost 5 bases and J 10 bases, leaving 17 bases between the germline ends. The CDR3 DNA is TGTGCCAGCAGCCAGGCCTCTGGGACTTCAGCTTTCTTT. This sequence encodes CASSQASGTSAFF.

This clone was counted a few times. As DNA, the CDR3 is TGTGCCAGCTCAAGTTCAGGACAAGGTCCTGAGCCCCAGCATTTT. Protein: CASSSSGQGPEPQHF. The chain joins TRBV18 to TRBJ1-5, with D maybe TRBD1 (5 bases). The V gene lost 5 bases and the J gene lost 8 bases, with 19 bases spanning the gap. The length of the CDR3 is 15 residues. Germline V CDR1 and CDR2: KGHSH, LQKENI.